The 21 T cell receptor beta chains listed next were all sequenced from one sample in a study of T cell responses to AZD1222 COVID-19 vaccine. Profiling relied on immunoSEQ multiplex PCR, and the TCRdb table lists in-frame clones only, not all of them. The sample has 130,000 or so clones, approximately 93% seen once. The sequencing here drew on peripheral blood, taken on day 0 of AZD1222 vaccination. These receptor sequences come from an adult in good health.

This rearrangement joins TRBV7-8 to TRBJ2-7; D may be TRBD2 (6 bases). V was trimmed by 9 bases and J by 1 base, leaving 16 bases between them. The CDR3 extends over 14 amino acids. Looked up from germline, CDR1 is SGHVS and CDR2 is FQNEAQ. The CDR3 loop reads CARSLWGESYEQYF. The CDR3 DNA reads as TGTGCCAGGTCCCTCTGGGGGGAGTCCTACGAGCAGTACTTC.

The chain carries TRBV14 and TRBJ1-2; D may be TRBD1 (5 bases). CDR3 size: 15 residues. Looked up from germline, CDR1 is SGHDN and CDR2 is FVKESK. V was trimmed by 0 bases and J by 4 bases, leaving 12 bases between them. The CDR3 DNA follows: TGTGCCAGCAGCCAAGACAGGGTTTTGAGCTATGGCTACACCTTC. This encodes CASSQDRVLSYGYTF.

The gene calls are TRBV27 and TRBJ2-7; D may be TRBD1 or TRBD2 (7 bases each). V was pared by 6 bases and J by 3 bases, with 15 bases between. This CDR3 contains 14 residues. CDR1 and CDR2 (germline): MNHEY, SMNVEV (reference sequence). This CDR3 is CASSVQGTNYEQYF. In DNA form, the CDR3 reads TGTGCCAGCAGCGTACAGGGGACTAACTACGAGCAGTACTTC.

V gene TRBV3-1 (or the pseudogene TRBV3-2) combines with J gene TRBJ2-7; D unclear. Germline CDR1 and CDR2: LGHDT and YNNKEL (reference sequence). V was clipped by 2 bases and J by 6 bases, with 8 bases between them. This CDR3 comprises 12 residues. This CDR3 reads CASSQIRREQYF. The CDR3 bases are TGTGCCAGCAGCCAAATCCGACGCGAGCAGTACTTC.

This sequence joins TRBV4-2 and TRBJ2-3, with 7 bases lining up with TRBD2. This CDR3 spans 16 amino acids. Trimming removed 2 bases from V and 0 bases from J; junction bases left unmatched: 5. Germline V gene lookup returns CDR1 LGHNA and CDR2 YNFKEQ. CDR3 sequence reads: CASSQSGGGSTDTQYF. CDR3 sequence (DNA): TGTGCCAGCAGCCAATCGGGCGGGGGTAGCACAGATACGCAGTATTTT.

V is TRBV27 and J is TRBJ1-6, with D unclear. CDR1 and CDR2 from the germline V gene are MNHEY and SMNVEV (reference sequence). Trimming took 10 bases from V and 7 from J, leaving 17 bases between them. The CDR3 is 14 amino acids. CDR3 residues: CAIGPNGENSPLHF. CDR3 nucleotides: TGTGCCATCGGACCGAACGGGGAAAATTCACCCCTCCACTTT.

This chain joins TRBV2 and TRBJ1-2, with 9 bases identical to TRBD1. This CDR3 region has 16 residues. Germline-derived CDR1 and CDR2 are SNHLY and FYNNEI. The trim removed 6 bases at V and 1 base at J, leaving 9 bases unmatched. The CDR3 sequence: CASRFTRDRVNYGYTF. For the CDR3, the DNA is TGTGCCAGCAGGTTCACCCGGGACAGGGTTAACTATGGCTACACCTTC.

In regard to this clone: The CDR3 ends on some other residue instead of the conserved phenylalanine or tryptophan, so this is likely a read error. The chain combines TRBV6-5 with TRBJ1-2; D unclear. Trimming cost V 7 bases and J 4 bases, with 4 bases left between them. The length of the CDR3 is 10 residues. CDR1 and CDR2 from the germline V gene are MNHEY and SVGAGI. The CDR3: CASNGYGYTS. Written as DNA, the CDR3 is TGTGCCAGCAATGGCTATGGCTACACCTCC.

The chain carries TRBV28 and TRBJ2-3, with D perhaps TRBD2 (5 bases). The CDR3 runs to 15 residues. Germline CDR1 and CDR2: MDHEN and SYDVKM. Trimming stripped 2 bases from V and 1 base from J, with 10 bases between. The CDR3 DNA sequence: TGTGCCAGCAGTTTAGCGGGCCCACGCACAGATACGCAGTATTTT. Amino acid sequence: CASSLAGPRTDTQYF.

CDR3 sequence: CASSRRLDSHEQFF. The DNA for the CDR3 is TGCGCCAGCAGCCGACGACTAGACTCCCATGAGCAGTTCTTC. J is TRBJ2-1 and V is TRBV5-1; maybe TRBD2 (6 bases). Germline V gives CDR1 SGHRS, CDR2 YFSETQ. The CDR3 totals 14 residues. Trimming stripped 4 bases from V and 8 bases from J, with 16 bases between. Full variable domain (missing parts from reference TRBV5-1 and TRBJ2-1): KAGVTQTPRYLIKTRGQQVTLSCSPISGHRSVSWYQQTPGQGLQFLFEYFSETQRNKGNFPGRFSGRQFSNSRSEMNVSTLELGDSALYLCASSRRLDSHEQFFGPGTRLTVL.

The rearrangement links TRBV28 to TRBJ1-2, with 9 bases identical to TRBD1. Germline-derived CDR1 and CDR2 are MDHEN and SYDVKM. This CDR3 spans 14 amino acids. Unmatched junction bases numbered 8, after V lost 6 bases and J lost 6 bases. CDR3: CASREQGAPDGYTF. CDR3 bases: TGTGCCAGCAGAGAACAGGGGGCGCCGGATGGCTACACCTTC.

The gene calls are TRBV21-1 and TRBJ2-3. TRBV21-1 is classified as a pseudogene. CDR3 length equals 14 residues. The CDR3 DNA sequence: TGTGCCAGCAGCCTGAGGGGGGTCCCGGATACGCAGTATTTT. It codes for CASSLRGVPDTQYF.

The V and J genes are TRBV7-3 and TRBJ1-3; the D is unclear. The V gene lost 2 bases and the J gene lost 2 bases, with 4 bases spanning the gap. Germline CDR1 SGHTA, CDR2 FQGTGA. The CDR3 has 13 residues. CDR3 region: CASSLGAGNTIYF. The CDR3 DNA is TGTGCCAGCAGCTTAGGTGCTGGAAACACCATATATTTT.

This clone was picked up one time. The chain couples TRBV29-1 to TRBJ1-4; the match to TRBD1 covers 7 bases. Trimming at V came to 5 bases and at J to 5 bases, leaving 11 bases not matched to a gene. CDR1 is SQVTM, CDR2 ANQGSEA, per germline. The CDR3 is 15 amino acids. CDR3 nucleotide sequence: TGCAGCGTTTCCGAGGGACAGTTCCTAAATGAAAAACTGTTTTTT. This translates into CSVSEGQFLNEKLFF.

V and J are TRBV14 and TRBJ1-6; 9 positions agree with TRBD1. Trimming cost V 3 bases and J 9 bases; bases outside gene matches: 9. The CDR3 consists of 16 residues. Per germline, CDR1 SGHDN and CDR2 FVKESK. The CDR3 DNA sequence: TGTGCCAGCAGCCAGGGTGCGGGGACAGGGACTTCACCCCTCCACTTT. The encoded protein is CASSQGAGTGTSPLHF. Full variable domain (missing parts from reference TRBV14 and TRBJ1-6): EAGVTQFPSHSVIEKGQTVTLRCDPISGHDNLYWYRRVMGKEIKFLLHFVKESKQDESGMPNNRFLAERTGGTYSTLKVQPAELEDSGVYFCASSQGAGTGTSPLHFGNGTRLTVT.

V usage is TRBV9 and J usage is TRBJ1-1; 7 positions match TRBD1. Looked up from germline, CDR1 is SGDLS and CDR2 is YYNGEE. This CDR3 has 16 residues. The V segment lost 3 bases and the J segment 2 bases; nucleotides outside the gene matches: 10. The CDR3 nucleotides are TGTGCCAGCAGCGCCCAGGGGGGGGGAACTAACACTGAAGCTTTCTTT. It codes for CASSAQGGGTNTEAFF.

The V call is TRBV28, the J call TRBJ1-2; D not certain. V shed 2 bases and J shed 3 bases, with 10 bases lying between them. CDR1 is MDHEN, CDR2 SYDVKM, per germline. This CDR3 spans 14 amino acids. The chain's CDR3 is CASSLGQRDYGYTF. CDR3 coding DNA: TGTGCCAGCAGTTTAGGGCAGCGAGACTATGGCTACACCTTC.

The chain couples TRBV10-1 to TRBJ1-6; TRBD1 aligns across 8 bases. The CDR3 has 16 residues. Germline CDR1 reads WNHNN; CDR2 reads SYGVQD (reference sequence). The J segment lost 6 bases and the V segment lost 7 bases, leaving 11 bases of the junction unmatched. The chain's CDR3 is CASTQGAEVCNSPLHF. The CDR3 region has the DNA TGCGCCAGCACCCAGGGGGCCGAAGTCTGTAATTCACCCCTCCACTTT.

The CDR3 spells CAISKRTGDEKLFF. CDR3 DNA sequence: TGTGCCATCTCAAAACGGACAGGAGATGAAAAACTGTTTTTT. The chain employs TRBV6-5 and TRBJ1-4; 7 bases agree with TRBD1. V lost 10 bases, J lost 6 bases, and 11 bases stayed unmatched. Germline CDR1 MNHEY, CDR2 SVGAGI. This CDR3 has 14 amino acids.

This rearrangement joins TRBV6-1 to TRBJ2-1, with D possibly matching TRBD1 (6 bases). Germline CDR1 and CDR2: MNHNS and SASEGT. V was clipped by 2 bases and J by 10 bases, with 15 bases between them. The CDR3 runs 14 residues. The CDR3 spells CASSEPLTGYEQFF. CDR3 in DNA: TGTGCCAGCAGTGAACCTCTGACAGGCTACGAGCAGTTCTTC.

The chain combines TRBV7-2 with TRBJ1-6; D perhaps matches TRBD1 (5 bases). Per germline, CDR1 SGHTA and CDR2 FQGNSA. The CDR3 consists of 16 residues. V was cut by 1 base and J by 7 bases, with 14 bases left in between. CDR3 region: CASSLGGGRQNSPLHF. CDR3 DNA: TGTGCCAGCAGCTTAGGGGGGGGACGACAAAATTCACCCCTCCACTTT.